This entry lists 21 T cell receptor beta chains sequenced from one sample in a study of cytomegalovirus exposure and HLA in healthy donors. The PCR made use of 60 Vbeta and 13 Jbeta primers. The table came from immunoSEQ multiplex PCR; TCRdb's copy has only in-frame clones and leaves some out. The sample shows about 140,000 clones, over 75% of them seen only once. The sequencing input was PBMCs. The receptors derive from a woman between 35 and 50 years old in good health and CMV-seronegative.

The CDR3 sequence is CASKSGSNYGYTF. CDR3 nucleotides: TGTGCCAGCAAGTCAGGGTCAAACTATGGCTACACCTTC. This rearrangement joins TRBV5-6 to TRBJ1-2; D perhaps matches TRBD1 (5 bases). Looked up from germline, CDR1 is SGHDT and CDR2 is YYEEEE. The ends were cut back, 6 bases at V and 2 bases at J, with 11 bases in the middle. The CDR3 spans 13 residues.

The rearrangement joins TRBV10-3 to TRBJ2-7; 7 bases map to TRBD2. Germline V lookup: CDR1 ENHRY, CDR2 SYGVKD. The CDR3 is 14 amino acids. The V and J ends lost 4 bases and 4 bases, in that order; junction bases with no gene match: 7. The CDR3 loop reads CAISVDGGMYEQYF. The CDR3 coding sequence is TGTGCCATCAGTGTCGACGGGGGGATGTACGAGCAGTACTTC.

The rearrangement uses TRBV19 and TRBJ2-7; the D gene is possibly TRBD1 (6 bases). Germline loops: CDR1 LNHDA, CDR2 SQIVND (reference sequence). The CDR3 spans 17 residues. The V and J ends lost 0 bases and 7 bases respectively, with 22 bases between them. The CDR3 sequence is CASSIDSTGQGRFEQYF. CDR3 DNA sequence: TGTGCCAGTAGTATAGATTCCACCGGGCAGGGGAGATTTGAGCAGTACTTC.

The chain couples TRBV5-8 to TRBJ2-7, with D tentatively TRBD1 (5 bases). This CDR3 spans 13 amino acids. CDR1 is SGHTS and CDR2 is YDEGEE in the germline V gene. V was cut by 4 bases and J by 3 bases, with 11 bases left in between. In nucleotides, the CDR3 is TGTGCCAGCAGCGCGGAACAGGACTACGAGCAGTACTTC. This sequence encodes CASSAEQDYEQYF.

CDR3 residues: CASSFRYRDPEKLFF. As DNA, the CDR3 is TGTGCCAGCAGCTTTCGGTACAGGGACCCTGAAAAACTGTTTTTT. The chain is built from TRBV5-5 and TRBJ1-4, with D perhaps matching TRBD1 (6 bases). Trimming removed 2 bases from V and 7 bases from J, with 15 bases in between. This CDR3 is built from 15 residues. Germline CDR1 SGHKS, CDR2 YYEKEE (reference sequence).

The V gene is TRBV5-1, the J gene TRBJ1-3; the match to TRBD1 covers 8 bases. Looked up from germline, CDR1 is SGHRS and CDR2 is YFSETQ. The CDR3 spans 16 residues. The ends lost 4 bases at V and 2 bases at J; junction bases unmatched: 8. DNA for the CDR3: TGCGCCAGCAGCCCGCAGGGGGCGAATACTGGAAACACCATATATTTT. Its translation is CASSPQGANTGNTIYF. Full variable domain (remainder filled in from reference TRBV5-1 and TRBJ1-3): KAGVTQTPRYLIKTRGQQVTLSCSPISGHRSVSWYQQTPGQGLQFLFEYFSETQRNKGNFPGRFSGRQFSNSRSEMNVSTLELGDSALYLCASSPQGANTGNTIYFGEGSWLTVV.

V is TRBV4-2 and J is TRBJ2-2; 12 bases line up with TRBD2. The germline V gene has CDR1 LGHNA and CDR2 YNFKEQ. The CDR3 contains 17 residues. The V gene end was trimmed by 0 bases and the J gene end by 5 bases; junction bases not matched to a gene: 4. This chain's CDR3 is CASSQDGGTSGTGELFF. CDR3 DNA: TGTGCCAGCAGCCAAGATGGAGGGACTAGCGGGACCGGGGAGCTGTTTTTT.

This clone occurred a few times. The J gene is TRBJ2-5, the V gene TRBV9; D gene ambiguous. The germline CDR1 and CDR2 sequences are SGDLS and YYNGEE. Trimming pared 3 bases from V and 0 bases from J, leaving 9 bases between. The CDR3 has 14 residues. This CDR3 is CASSDPRDQETQYF. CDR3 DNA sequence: TGTGCCAGCAGCGACCCCCGGGACCAAGAGACCCAGTACTTC.

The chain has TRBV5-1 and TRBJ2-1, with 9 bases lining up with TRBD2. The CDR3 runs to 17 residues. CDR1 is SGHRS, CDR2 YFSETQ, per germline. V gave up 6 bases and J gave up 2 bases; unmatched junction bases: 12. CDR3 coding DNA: TGCGCCAGCAACACACCGGAAAGCGGGGGGCCCTACAATGAGCAGTTCTTC. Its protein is CASNTPESGGPYNEQFF.

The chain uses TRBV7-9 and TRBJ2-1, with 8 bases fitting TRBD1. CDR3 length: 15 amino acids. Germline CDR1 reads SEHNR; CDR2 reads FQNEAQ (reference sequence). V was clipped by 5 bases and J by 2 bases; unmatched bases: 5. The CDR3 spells CASSRDRGPYNEQFF. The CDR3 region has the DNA TGTGCCAGCAGCAGAGACAGGGGCCCCTACAATGAGCAGTTCTTC.

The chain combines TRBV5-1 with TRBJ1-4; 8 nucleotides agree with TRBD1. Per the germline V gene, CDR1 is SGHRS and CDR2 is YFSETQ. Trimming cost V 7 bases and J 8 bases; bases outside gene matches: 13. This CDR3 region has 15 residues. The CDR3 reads CASQPGGAGQEKLFF. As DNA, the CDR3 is TGCGCCAGCCAACCAGGGGGCGCCGGTCAAGAAAAACTGTTTTTT.

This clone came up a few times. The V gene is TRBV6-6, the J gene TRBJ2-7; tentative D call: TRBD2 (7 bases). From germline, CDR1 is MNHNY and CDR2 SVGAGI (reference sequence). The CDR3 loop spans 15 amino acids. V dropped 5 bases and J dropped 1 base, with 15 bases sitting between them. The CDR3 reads CASSPRGAASYEQYF. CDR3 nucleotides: TGTGCCAGCAGTCCCCGGGGGGCGGCGTCCTACGAGCAGTACTTC.

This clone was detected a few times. The CDR3 DNA is TGTGCCAGCAGCCCCCCGGGGGGGCACGAGCAGTACTTC. Translated, it gives CASSPPGGHEQYF. The chain uses TRBV6-6 and TRBJ2-7; 8 positions agree with TRBD2. J lost 5 bases, V lost 6 bases, and 6 bases had no gene match. Germline loops: CDR1 MNHNY, CDR2 SVGAGI (reference sequence). The CDR3 runs 13 residues.

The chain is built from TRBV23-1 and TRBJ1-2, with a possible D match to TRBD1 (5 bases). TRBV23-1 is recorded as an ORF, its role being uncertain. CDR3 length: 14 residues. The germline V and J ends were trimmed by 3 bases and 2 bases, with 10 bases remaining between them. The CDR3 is CASSHLDMNYGYTF. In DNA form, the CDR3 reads TGCGCCAGCAGTCATTTGGACATGAACTATGGCTACACCTTC.

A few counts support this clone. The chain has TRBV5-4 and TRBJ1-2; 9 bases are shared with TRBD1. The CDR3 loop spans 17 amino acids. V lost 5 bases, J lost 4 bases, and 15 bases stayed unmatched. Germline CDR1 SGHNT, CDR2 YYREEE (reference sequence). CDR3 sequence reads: CASSLPGQGPLGYGYTF. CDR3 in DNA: TGTGCCAGCAGTCTTCCGGGACAGGGCCCTCTCGGCTATGGCTACACCTTC. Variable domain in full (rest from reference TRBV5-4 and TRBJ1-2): ETGVTQSPTHLIKTRGQQVTLRCSSQSGHNTVSWYQQALGQGPQFIFQYYREEENGRGNFPPRFSGLQFPNYSSELNVNALELDDSALYLCASSLPGQGPLGYGYTFGSGTRLTVV.

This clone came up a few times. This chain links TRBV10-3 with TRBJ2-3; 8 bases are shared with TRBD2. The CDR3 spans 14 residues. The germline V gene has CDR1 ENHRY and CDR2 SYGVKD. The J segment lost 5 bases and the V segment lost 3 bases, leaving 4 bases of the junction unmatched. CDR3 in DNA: TGTGCCATCAGTGATAGCGGGAAGGGAGATACGCAGTATTTT. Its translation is CAISDSGKGDTQYF.

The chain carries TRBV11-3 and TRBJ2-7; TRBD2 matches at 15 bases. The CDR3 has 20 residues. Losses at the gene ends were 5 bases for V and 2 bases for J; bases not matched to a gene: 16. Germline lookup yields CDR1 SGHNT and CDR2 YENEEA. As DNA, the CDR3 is TGTGCCAGCAGCCTCAGAGTTGGACTAGCGGGAGGGGGGTTCCCCTACGAGCAGTACTTC. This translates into CASSLRVGLAGGGFPYEQYF.

CDR3 residues: CASSLLAGSHNEQFF. The DNA of the CDR3 is TGCGCCAGCAGCTTGCTAGCGGGATCGCACAATGAGCAGTTCTTC. V and J are TRBV5-1 and TRBJ2-1, with TRBD2 matching over 9 bases. There are 15 residues in the CDR3. J gave up 5 bases and V 1 base, and 4 bases lay outside the gene matches. Germline-derived CDR1 and CDR2 are SGHRS and YFSETQ.

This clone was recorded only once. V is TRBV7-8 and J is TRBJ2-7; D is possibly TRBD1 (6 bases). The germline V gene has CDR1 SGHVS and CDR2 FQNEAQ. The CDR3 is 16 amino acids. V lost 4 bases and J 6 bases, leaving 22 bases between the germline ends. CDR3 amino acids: CASSSSLGAAMGEQYF. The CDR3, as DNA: TGTGCCAGCAGCTCCTCACTGGGGGCAGCTATGGGCGAGCAGTACTTC.

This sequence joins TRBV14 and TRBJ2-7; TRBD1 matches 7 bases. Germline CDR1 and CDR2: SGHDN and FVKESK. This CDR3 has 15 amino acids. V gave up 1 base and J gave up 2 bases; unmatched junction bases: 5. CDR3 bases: TGTGCCAGCAGCCAAGTGCCAGGACAGGCCTACGAGCAGTACTTC. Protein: CASSQVPGQAYEQYF.

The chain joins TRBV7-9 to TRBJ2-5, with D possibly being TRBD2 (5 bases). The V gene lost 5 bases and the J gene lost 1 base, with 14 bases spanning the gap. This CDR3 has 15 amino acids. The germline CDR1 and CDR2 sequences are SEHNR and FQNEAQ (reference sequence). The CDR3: CASSRKRQVQETQYF. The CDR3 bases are TGTGCCAGCAGCCGTAAGCGGCAGGTCCAAGAGACCCAGTACTTC.